Listed here are 29 T cell receptor beta chains from one sample, sequenced in a study of blood T cell repertoires in COVID-19. Clones were read by immunoSEQ multiplex PCR, and TCRdb kept only the in-frame ones, dropping some. The top ten hold over 4% of the sample, which has roughly 90,000 clones, 70% to 90% seen once. Specimen: peripheral blood. These receptors were collected from a man aged 40-55 years with acute or convalescent COVID-19.

This rearrangement joins TRBV4-1 to TRBJ1-6; D is ambiguous. Trimming took off 4 bases at V and 0 bases at J, with 7 bases between the two ends. In germline, CDR1 is MGHRA, CDR2 YSYEKL. This CDR3 contains 15 residues. This CDR3 reads CASSPGSSYNSPLHF. The CDR3 nucleotides read TGCGCCAGCAGCCCAGGTAGCTCCTATAATTCACCCCTCCACTTT.

This sequence joins TRBV4-2 and TRBJ1-2; possibly TRBD1 for D (5 bases). V gave up 0 bases and J gave up 8 bases, with 13 bases separating them. This CDR3 is built from 14 residues. Germline V gives CDR1 LGHNA, CDR2 YNFKEQ. The CDR3 DNA follows: TGTGCCAGCAGCCAAGATCATGGGGCGTGGGGCTACACCTTC. It specifies CASSQDHGAWGYTF.

The rearrangement uses TRBV2 and TRBJ1-6, with D possibly TRBD1 on 5 matching bases. V was shortened by 5 bases and J by 9 bases, with 14 bases between the two germline ends. Germline-derived CDR1 and CDR2 are SNHLY and FYNNEI. This CDR3 comprises 14 residues. The CDR3 DNA sequence: TGTGCCAGCAGTTTAAAAAAACAGGTTTCACCCCTCCACTTT. Encoded protein: CASSLKKQVSPLHF.

This sequence joins TRBV19 and TRBJ1-1; D is perhaps TRBD1 (5 bases). CDR3 size: 14 residues. V lost 2 bases to trimming and J lost 8 bases, with 15 bases between them. Germline V gives CDR1 LNHDA, CDR2 SQIVND (reference sequence). The CDR3 sequence: CASSIIAGGMEAFF. The CDR3 DNA is TGTGCCAGTAGTATAATAGCCGGGGGGATGGAAGCTTTCTTT.

V usage is TRBV11-3 and J usage is TRBJ2-1; perhaps TRBD2 as D (5 bases). The CDR3 length is 15 residues. Germline V gene lookup returns CDR1 SGHNT and CDR2 YENEEA. V lost 2 bases and J 4 bases, leaving 12 bases between the germline ends. The CDR3 loop reads CASSLSSGGYNEQFF. CDR3 DNA: TGTGCCAGCAGCTTATCGAGCGGCGGATACAATGAGCAGTTCTTC.

The chain recombines TRBV5-1 with TRBJ2-7; 10 nucleotides line up with TRBD2. The CDR3 is 21 residues long. With V trimmed by 0 bases and J by 3 bases, 21 bases remained unmatched. The V gene's germline CDR1 is SGHRS and CDR2 YFSETQ. CDR3 nucleotide sequence: TGCGCCAGCAGCTTGGCAAGACTGTGGACTAGCGGAGGGCGGGCGGGCTACGAGCAGTACTTC. It translates to CASSLARLWTSGGRAGYEQYF.

The gene calls are TRBV5-1 and TRBJ2-2; no firm D call. This CDR3 is built from 14 residues. CDR1 is SGHRS and CDR2 is YFSETQ in the germline V gene. Trimming pared 5 bases from V and 2 bases from J, leaving 10 bases between. This CDR3 is CASSKTVNTGELFF. CDR3 bases: TGCGCCAGCAGTAAAACTGTTAACACCGGGGAGCTGTTTTTT.

This clone has only one observation. This chain uses TRBV5-6 with TRBJ1-2, with D perhaps matching TRBD1 (6 bases). From germline, CDR1 is SGHDT and CDR2 YYEEEE. This CDR3 is 15 amino acids long. The V and J ends lost 0 bases and 4 bases respectively, with 13 bases between them. The CDR3 sequence is CASSLVGQTIYGYTF. CDR3 sequence (DNA): TGTGCCAGCAGCTTGGTAGGACAGACAATCTATGGCTACACCTTC.

The chain employs TRBV18 and TRBJ2-7; a possible D gene is TRBD2 (5 bases). Trimming shortened V by 2 bases and J by 7 bases, and 12 bases separated the two germline ends. The germline CDR1 and CDR2 sequences are KGHSH and LQKENI. The CDR3 extends over 13 amino acids. The CDR3: CASSPERVGEQYF. The DNA for the CDR3 is TGTGCCAGCTCACCAGAGAGGGTGGGTGAGCAGTACTTC.

This clone was counted between two and nine times. This chain uses TRBV6-2 or TRBV6-3 with TRBJ2-7; a possible D gene is TRBD1 (6 bases). The CDR3 is 14 residues long. Germline CDR1 and CDR2: MNHEY and SVGEGT. V was clipped by 2 bases and J by 6 bases, with 14 bases between them. The CDR3 DNA sequence: TGTGCCAGCAGTTACGGGGGCCCAGAGGGCGAGCAGTACTTC. Its protein is CASSYGGPEGEQYF.

V usage is TRBV5-4 and J usage is TRBJ2-1, with 13 bases aligning to TRBD2. With 5 bases clipped from V and 8 bases from J, the junction kept 7 bases outside the gene matches. CDR1 is SGHNT, CDR2 YYREEE, per germline (reference sequence). This CDR3 spans 15 amino acids. The CDR3 region has the DNA TGTGCCAGCAGATCTGGGACTAGCGGGATCGATGAGCAGTTCTTC. Its protein product is CASRSGTSGIDEQFF.

This rearrangement joins TRBV11-3 to TRBJ1-1; TRBD1 matches 12 bases. After removal of 4 bases from V and 3 bases from J, the junction contained 3 bases not matched to a gene. The V gene's germline CDR1 is SGHNT and CDR2 YENEEA. The CDR3 runs 15 residues. This CDR3 reads CASSSGTGGYTEAFF. The CDR3 nucleotides are TGTGCCAGCAGCTCAGGGACAGGGGGCTACACTGAAGCTTTCTTT.

V usage is TRBV4-3 and J usage is TRBJ2-3; TRBD2 matches at 12 bases. The CDR3 contains 15 residues. Germline-derived CDR1 and CDR2 are LGHNA and YSLEER. V gave up 0 bases and J gave up 6 bases; unmatched junction bases: 1. The CDR3 is CASSQDTSGGDTQYF. CDR3 sequence (DNA): TGCGCCAGCAGCCAAGACACTAGCGGGGGGGATACGCAGTATTTT.

V usage is TRBV7-8 and J usage is TRBJ1-5; 10 nucleotides align to TRBD1. CDR3 length: 15 residues. CDR1 and CDR2 from the germline V gene are SGHVS and FQNEAQ. Unmatched junction bases numbered 6, after V lost 5 bases and J lost 5 bases. CDR3 loop: CASSERQGAYQPQHF. The CDR3 DNA reads as TGTGCCAGCAGCGAGCGACAGGGGGCGTATCAGCCCCAGCATTTT.

A single count supports this clone. The chain combines TRBV18 with TRBJ2-3; D not certain. This CDR3 spans 17 amino acids. Germline-derived CDR1 and CDR2 are KGHSH and LQKENI. V lost 1 base and J 0 bases, leaving 14 bases between the germline ends. The CDR3 loop reads CASSPLKSGGSTDTQYF. The CDR3 nucleotides are TGTGCCAGCTCACCACTTAAGTCGGGTGGGAGCACAGATACGCAGTATTTT.

The J gene is TRBJ2-1, the V gene TRBV5-1; weak D call: TRBD1 (6 bases). CDR1 and CDR2 from the germline V gene are SGHRS and YFSETQ. Trimming removed 0 bases from V and 2 bases from J, with 12 bases in between. The CDR3 runs 16 residues. The CDR3: CASSLGYREPYNEQFF. The CDR3 DNA follows: TGCGCCAGCAGCTTGGGATACAGGGAACCCTACAATGAGCAGTTCTTC.

This sequence joins TRBV27 and TRBJ2-7; unclear D gene. Germline lookup yields CDR1 MNHEY and CDR2 SMNVEV (reference sequence). The germline V and J ends were trimmed by 11 bases and 0 bases, with 8 bases remaining between them. This CDR3 is 11 amino acids long. The CDR3 spells CASGFSYEQYF. The CDR3 nucleotides are TGTGCCTCCGGGTTCTCCTACGAGCAGTACTTC.

This clone was seen only once. V is TRBV5-1 and J is TRBJ2-2; a possible D gene is TRBD2 (7 bases). The germline V and J ends were trimmed by 4 bases and 3 bases, with 13 bases remaining between them. The CDR3 length is 15 residues. Germline loops: CDR1 SGHRS, CDR2 YFSETQ. The CDR3 is CASSGGGTYTGELFF. CDR3 DNA: TGCGCCAGCAGCGGCGGGGGCACGTACACCGGGGAGCTGTTTTTT.

This chain links TRBV19 with TRBJ1-1; D remains unclear. CDR3 length: 14 amino acids. Trimming shortened V by 0 bases and J by 2 bases, and 7 bases separated the two germline ends. Germline V gene sequence: CDR1 LNHDA, CDR2 SQIVND (reference sequence). The CDR3 bases are TGTGCCAGTAGTATAGATTCTTTTAACACTGAAGCTTTCTTT. Protein sequence: CASSIDSFNTEAFF. Full variable domain (remainder filled in from reference TRBV19 and TRBJ1-1): DGGITQSPKYLFRKEGQNVTLSCEQNLNHDAMYWYRQDPGQGLRLIYYSQIVNDFQKGDIAEGYSVSREKKESFPLTVTSAQKNPTAFYLCASSIDSFNTEAFFGQGTRLTVV.

This clone has more than one count but fewer than ten. The chain links TRBV7-6 to TRBJ2-7; D perhaps matches TRBD2 (6 bases). CDR3 length equals 16 residues. From germline, CDR1 is SGHVS and CDR2 FNYEAQ. Trimming cost V 5 bases and J 7 bases, with 24 bases left between them. The CDR3 reads CASSQNIGARGGEQYF. CDR3 nucleotides: TGTGCCAGCAGCCAAAATATAGGGGCCCGTGGAGGGGAGCAGTACTTC.

This chain links TRBV7-6 with TRBJ2-3; no clear D gene. The germline V and J ends were trimmed by 4 bases and 6 bases, with 14 bases remaining between them. Germline V lookup: CDR1 SGHVS, CDR2 FNYEAQ. This CDR3 is built from 14 residues. The CDR3: CASSSLRGPDTQYF. The CDR3 nucleotides are TGTGCCAGCAGCTCCTTACGCGGCCCCGATACGCAGTATTTT.

The genes are TRBV11-3 and TRBJ2-5; D unclear. This CDR3 has 13 residues. V lost 5 bases, J lost 2 bases, and 9 bases lay in between. Germline-derived CDR1 and CDR2 are SGHNT and YENEEA. The CDR3 nucleotides read TGTGCCAGCAGCCGGGTCTCACAAGAGACCCAGTACTTC. Translation gives CASSRVSQETQYF.

J is TRBJ1-6 and V is TRBV5-1; D uncertain. CDR1 is SGHRS, CDR2 YFSETQ, per germline. The CDR3 runs to 14 residues. Trimming cost V 1 base and J 6 bases, with 8 bases left between them. In DNA form, the CDR3 reads TGCGCCAGCAGCTTGTCCCCCGTTAATTCACCCCTCCACTTT. Translating gives CASSLSPVNSPLHF. The full variable domain, in which reference TRBV5-1 and TRBJ1-6 provide the parts outside the CDR3, is KAGVTQTPRYLIKTRGQQVTLSCSPISGHRSVSWYQQTPGQGLQFLFEYFSETQRNKGNFPGRFSGRQFSNSRSEMNVSTLELGDSALYLCASSLSPVNSPLHFGNGTRLTVT.

The V and J genes are TRBV19 and TRBJ2-7; 9 bases match TRBD1. CDR1 and CDR2 (germline): LNHDA, SQIVND (reference sequence). This CDR3 region has 15 residues. With V trimmed by 5 bases and J by 4 bases, 9 bases remained unmatched. The CDR3, as DNA: TGTGCCAGTAGTCCCGGGACAGGGATTCCGTACGAGCAGTACTTC. This codes for CASSPGTGIPYEQYF.

The chain recombines TRBV24-1 with TRBJ2-1, with 11 positions matching TRBD1. Germline CDR1 KGHDR, CDR2 SFDVKD. J gave up 4 bases and V 4 bases, and 5 bases lay outside the gene matches. The CDR3 sequence is 16 residues long. The CDR3 sequence is CATSDPGTGGYNEQFF. The CDR3 DNA is TGTGCCACCAGTGACCCCGGGACAGGGGGTTACAATGAGCAGTTCTTC.

This CDR3 reads CASSLLQGTYNEQFF. The CDR3 nucleotides are TGCGCCAGCAGCCTTTTACAGGGGACGTACAATGAGCAGTTCTTC. The V call is TRBV5-1, the J call TRBJ2-1, with TRBD1 matching 7 bases. This CDR3 spans 15 amino acids. From germline, CDR1 is SGHRS and CDR2 YFSETQ. The trim removed 4 bases at V and 4 bases at J, leaving 8 bases unmatched.

The table lists this clone with a count of one. The chain's CDR3 is CASSLNVGASGSSEQFF. Written as DNA, the CDR3 is TGTGCCAGCAGCTTAAACGTCGGTGCTAGCGGGAGCAGTGAGCAGTTCTTC. V is TRBV9 and J is TRBJ2-1; TRBD2 matches 10 bases. The CDR3 extends over 17 amino acids. Germline values: CDR1 SGDLS, CDR2 YYNGEE. Germline trimming cut 4 bases from V and 9 bases from J; bases unmatched to any gene: 16.

The chain joins TRBV5-1 to TRBJ1-4; a possible D gene is TRBD1 (6 bases). This CDR3 comprises 17 residues. Germline loops: CDR1 SGHRS, CDR2 YFSETQ. V lost 2 bases to trimming and J lost 7 bases, with 21 bases between them. The CDR3 coding sequence is TGCGCCAGCAGCTTCTCAGGACCGTCAGGGGCTCCTGAAAAACTGTTTTTT. It codes for CASSFSGPSGAPEKLFF.

This rearrangement joins TRBV9 to TRBJ2-3; 8 bases map to TRBD2. In germline, CDR1 is SGDLS, CDR2 YYNGEE. This CDR3 region has 15 residues. V was clipped by 5 bases and J by 4 bases; unmatched bases: 9. The CDR3 here is CASSTIAGWADTQYF. CDR3 bases: TGTGCCAGCAGTACCATAGCGGGATGGGCAGATACGCAGTATTTT.